These 8 T cell receptor beta chains share one sample of origin, sequenced in a study of shared T cell receptors in the human thymus. TCRdb keeps only in-frame clones here, not all; method: immunoSEQ multiplex PCR. The sample lists 540,000 or so clones, 75% to 80% occurring once. The sample was also reused in another study, on human thymus T cells.

The specimen sequenced was thymocytes. These receptor sequences come from a boy younger than two with a congenital heart defect.

This chain uses TRBV28 with TRBJ1-5; D unclear. Germline-derived CDR1 and CDR2 are MDHEN and SYDVKM. V gave up 4 bases and J gave up 2 bases, with 9 bases separating them. The CDR3 has 14 amino acids. The DNA for the CDR3 is TGTGCCAGCAGTTCCAGCCGGGGCAATCAGCCCCAGCATTTT. This translates into CASSSSRGNQPQHF. Using reference TRBV28 and TRBJ1-5 for the parts outside the CDR3, the full variable domain is DVKVTQSSRYLVKRTGEKVFLECVQDMDHENMFWYRQDPGLGLRLIYFSYDVKMKEKGDIPEGYSVSREKKERFSLILESASTNQTSMYLCASSSSRGNQPQHFGDGTRLSIL.

CDR3 in amino acids: CASSPTSYEQYF. Written as DNA, the CDR3 is TGTGCCAGCAGCCCAACTAGCTACGAGCAGTACTTC. V gene TRBV11-2 combines with J gene TRBJ2-7; tentative D call: TRBD2 (5 bases). This CDR3 region has 12 residues. Germline V gene sequence: CDR1 SGHAT, CDR2 FQNNGV. Trimming shortened V by 5 bases and J by 3 bases, and 8 bases separated the two germline ends.

The chain has TRBV30 and TRBJ2-2; no firm D call. Trimming stripped 5 bases from V and 4 bases from J, with 11 bases between. The CDR3 loop spans 13 amino acids. The germline gives CDR1 GTSNPN, CDR2 SVGIG (reference sequence). The CDR3 DNA sequence: TGTGCCTGGCGGGTCGGCAGCACCGGGGAGCTGTTTTTT. Its protein product is CAWRVGSTGELFF.

This chain joins TRBV11-3 and TRBJ2-3; 9 nucleotides agree with TRBD2. This CDR3 region has 18 residues. Trimming removed 0 bases from V and 6 bases from J; junction bases left unmatched: 13. The germline V gene has CDR1 SGHNT and CDR2 YENEEA. The DNA of the CDR3 is TGTGCCAGCAGCTTAGAGGCCAGGGCTAGCGGGATTTTTGATACGCAGTATTTT. This codes for CASSLEARASGIFDTQYF.

This chain connects TRBV6-1 to TRBJ2-6, with D hard to call. The CDR3 is made up of 14 amino acids. V was shortened by 2 bases and J by 1 base, with 3 bases between the two germline ends. Germline-derived CDR1 and CDR2 are MNHNS and SASEGT. The CDR3 nucleotides read TGTGCCAGCAGTGAAACTTCTGGGGCCAACGTCCTGACTTTC. It specifies CASSETSGANVLTF.

The sample holds one count of this clone. Other nucleotide sequences in the sample specify the same CDR3. The chain has TRBV28 and TRBJ1-2; 7 nucleotides match TRBD1. V was clipped by 1 base and J by 5 bases; unmatched bases: 4. Germline values: CDR1 MDHEN, CDR2 SYDVKM. The CDR3 contains 14 residues. The CDR3 here is CASSLSHRGYGYTF. The CDR3, as DNA: TGTGCCAGCAGTTTATCTCACAGGGGATATGGCTACACCTTC.

The chain couples TRBV5-8 to TRBJ2-7; TRBD2 might be the D (6 bases). Germline V gene data show CDR1 as SGHTS and CDR2 as YDEGEE. The CDR3 totals 13 residues. V lost 2 bases and J lost 5, with 11 bases in between. CDR3 residues: CASSLLAPDEQYF. The DNA for the CDR3 is TGTGCCAGCAGCTTACTAGCTCCGGACGAGCAGTACTTC.

This sequence joins TRBV14 and TRBJ2-7; the match to TRBD1 covers 7 bases. J was trimmed by 6 bases and V by 4 bases; bases with no gene match: 3. The CDR3 extends over 12 amino acids. CDR1 SGHDN and CDR2 FVKESK come from the germline V gene. The DNA of the CDR3 is TGTGCCAGCAGCCCCGGGACAGCCGAGCAGTACTTC. Translated: CASSPGTAEQYF.